The 20 T cell receptor beta chains presented below share a single source sample, sequenced in a study of response to subunit inactivated influenza vaccine. Each CDR3 protein is one row after TCRdb ran MiXCR on the RT-PCR reads. The data contain 500,000 or so distinct CDR3 sequences, about 15% of them seen just once; the ten biggest clones take up over 2.5%. The sequenced sample was CD4+ T cells sorted from PBMCs, obtained about 24 months after vaccination. The source of these receptors is a man aged 50 to 75 who received an inactivated influenza vaccine.

The chain joins TRBV11-1 to TRBJ1-6; no reliable D call. Trimming left V 2 bases short and J 7 bases short, with 6 bases between. Germline-derived CDR1 and CDR2 are SGHAT and FQDESV (reference sequence). The CDR3 has 13 amino acids. The CDR3 DNA follows: TGTGCCAGCAGCTTAATGCCGAATTCACCCCTCCACTTT. Protein product: CASSLMPNSPLHF.

There are a few counts of this clonotype. The chain uses TRBV10-1 and TRBJ2-5; maybe TRBD2 (5 bases). Trimming left V 3 bases short and J 5 bases short, with 28 bases between. Germline assignment: CDR1 WNHNN and CDR2 SYGVQD (reference sequence). The CDR3 is 19 residues long. The DNA for the CDR3 is TGCGCCAGCAGTGATTTATTAAACTCTACTAGTGTTCAAAGGGAGACCCAGTACTTC. Translation: CASSDLLNSTSVQRETQYF.

There are a few counts of this clonotype. This chain connects TRBV28 to TRBJ2-7, with 10 bases aligning to TRBD2. CDR3 length: 15 amino acids. V dropped 7 bases and J dropped 0; count of bases not matched to a gene: 6. Germline V gene sequence: CDR1 MDHEN, CDR2 SYDVKM. CDR3 bases: TGTGCCAGCATTACTAGCGGGGTGAGCTCCTACGAGCAGTACTTC. Translation: CASITSGVSSYEQYF.

This clonotype was found many times. The V and J genes are TRBV11-2 and TRBJ2-1; no clear D gene. Deletions cut 7 bases from V and 3 bases from J, with 10 bases between. This CDR3 comprises 13 residues. Germline CDR1 and CDR2: SGHAT and FQNNGV. The CDR3 here is CASNPGRYNEQFF. The CDR3 region has the DNA TGTGCCAGCAACCCCGGGCGCTACAATGAGCAGTTCTTC.

This clonotype came up a few times. The chain links TRBV4-3 to TRBJ2-2; no clear D gene. This CDR3 contains 13 residues. V shed 0 bases and J shed 4 bases, with 3 bases lying between them. Germline assignment: CDR1 LGHNA and CDR2 YSLEER. The CDR3 sequence is CASSQESTGELFF. The CDR3 DNA reads TGCGCCAGCAGCCAAGAAAGCACCGGGGAGCTGTTTTTT.

The chain employs TRBV29-1 and TRBJ2-5; D may be TRBD2 (6 bases). Germline CDR1 SQVTM, CDR2 ANQGSEA. This CDR3 contains 14 residues. V dropped 6 bases and J dropped 4 bases, with 18 bases sitting between them. This CDR3 is CSVGGVVSGETQYF. The CDR3 DNA reads as TGCAGCGTCGGGGGAGTGGTTTCGGGAGAGACCCAGTACTTC.

This clonotype was seen more than once but under ten times. The chain carries TRBV5-1 and TRBJ1-4; no clear D gene. This CDR3 has 14 residues. The V gene lost 3 bases and the J gene lost 4 bases, with 10 bases spanning the gap. From germline, CDR1 is SGHRS and CDR2 YFSETQ. The CDR3 coding sequence is TGCGCCAGCAGCTCCCGGCAGTTTAATGAAAAACTGTTTTTT. Translation gives CASSSRQFNEKLFF.

V gene TRBV12-3 or TRBV12-4 combines with J gene TRBJ2-7; D is perhaps TRBD2 (6 bases). The ends were cut back, 5 bases at V and 0 bases at J, with 14 bases in the middle. There are 15 residues in the CDR3. This chain's CDR3 is CASSGGSFHSYEQYF. The CDR3, as DNA: TGTGCCAGCAGTGGGGGGAGCTTCCACTCCTACGAGCAGTACTTC.

This clonotype has ten or more counts. The chain is built from TRBV10-3 and TRBJ2-3; D may be TRBD1 (5 bases). This CDR3 comprises 14 residues. The germline CDR1 and CDR2 sequences are ENHRY and SYGVKD. The V gene lost 10 bases and the J gene lost 4 bases, with 18 bases spanning the gap. In DNA, the CDR3 is TGTGCCACCAGGGCCCCAGCCCGTGCAGATACGCAGTATTTT. Its translation: CATRAPARADTQYF.

As DNA, the CDR3 is TGTGCCAGCAGTTTCGAGAGCGGGGGCAACAATGAGCAGTTCTTC. It encodes CASSFESGGNNEQFF. The chain combines TRBV12-3 or TRBV12-4 with TRBJ2-1; 8 bases align to TRBD2. V dropped 3 bases and J dropped 5; count of bases not matched to a gene: 6. This CDR3 region has 15 residues.

Details on this clonotype: A much larger clone sits a single nucleotide away, making a read error possible. CDR3 in amino acids: CSARGQSVRPQHF. The CDR3 nucleotides are TGCAGTGCTAGGGGACAGTCAGTGCGGCCCCAGCATTTT. V and J are TRBV20-1 and TRBJ1-5, with 7 bases lining up with TRBD1. V shed 3 bases, J shed 9 bases, and the junction held 8 bases outside the gene matches. CDR3 length: 13 amino acids. Germline values: CDR1 DFQATT, CDR2 SNEGSKA (reference sequence).

This clonotype has ten or more counts. The chain has TRBV20-1 and TRBJ2-7, with 10 bases fitting TRBD1. Germline V lookup: CDR1 DFQATT, CDR2 SNEGSKA (reference sequence). This CDR3 spans 15 amino acids. With 0 bases clipped from V and 2 bases from J, the junction kept 4 bases outside the gene matches. DNA for the CDR3: TGCAGTGCTAGAGACTGGACAGGGGGAGCCTACGAGCAGTACTTC. Its protein is CSARDWTGGAYEQYF.

The V call is TRBV4-3, the J call TRBJ2-7, with D possibly matching TRBD1 (6 bases). This CDR3 contains 16 residues. The V gene's germline CDR1 is LGHNA and CDR2 YSLEER. Trimming took 2 bases from V and 5 from J, leaving 19 bases between them. CDR3 amino acids: CASSQIQGLAVNEQYF. The DNA for the CDR3 is TGCGCCAGCAGCCAAATCCAGGGGCTGGCGGTCAACGAGCAGTACTTC.

This clonotype was seen more than once but under ten times. The CDR3 reads CATSRSPRTGQETQYF. CDR3 nucleotides: TGTGCCACCAGCAGAAGCCCTCGGACAGGGCAAGAGACCCAGTACTTC. The V gene is TRBV15, the J gene TRBJ2-5; 8 nucleotides match TRBD1. CDR3 length: 16 amino acids. The germline V gene has CDR1 LNHNV and CDR2 YYDKDF (reference sequence). Germline trimming cut 2 bases from V and 2 bases from J; bases unmatched to any gene: 7.

This clonotype was seen only a few times. CDR3 DNA: TGCAGTGCTAGACCCCCATGGACAAATCCGAACACCGGGGAGCTGTTTTTT. Translation: CSARPPWTNPNTGELFF. This chain uses TRBV20-1 with TRBJ2-2, with D possibly TRBD1 on 5 matching bases. CDR3 size: 17 residues. CDR1 and CDR2 (germline): DFQATT, SNEGSKA (reference sequence). The V gene lost 2 bases and the J gene lost 0 bases, with 16 bases spanning the gap.

The rearrangement joins TRBV20-1 to TRBJ1-5; TRBD1 agrees at 11 bases. The CDR3 length is 15 residues. The germline V gene encodes CDR1 DFQATT and CDR2 SNEGSKA (reference sequence). J was trimmed by 5 bases and V by 5 bases; bases with no gene match: 8. CDR3 DNA sequence: TGCAGTGCTCCCCGGACAGGGGGCCTTGATCAGCCCCAGCATTTT. It is translated as CSAPRTGGLDQPQHF.

V usage is TRBV9 and J usage is TRBJ1-5; D ambiguous. The V gene lost 4 bases and the J gene lost 7 bases, with 12 bases spanning the gap. The germline V gene has CDR1 SGDLS and CDR2 YYNGEE. The CDR3 sequence is 13 residues long. The CDR3 region is CASSPTGEQPQHF. The CDR3 bases are TGTGCCAGCAGCCCCACGGGAGAGCAGCCCCAGCATTTT.

This clonotype was seen more than once but under ten times. The CDR3 region has the DNA TGCGCCAGCAGCCCGTCGCTAGCGGGAGGCATCGGGGAGCTGTTTTTT. Its protein is CASSPSLAGGIGELFF. V gene TRBV5-1 combines with J gene TRBJ2-2, with 11 nucleotides matching TRBD2. V shed 4 bases, J shed 7 bases, and the junction held 9 bases outside the gene matches. The CDR3 runs 16 residues. Germline values: CDR1 SGHRS, CDR2 YFSETQ.

This clonotype was counted a few times. The chain uses TRBV7-3 and TRBJ2-1; 8 positions match TRBD1. The CDR3 runs 15 residues. Germline V gene lookup returns CDR1 SGHTA and CDR2 FQGTGA. The J segment lost 4 bases and the V segment lost 5 bases, leaving 7 bases of the junction unmatched. CDR3 DNA sequence: TGTGCCAGCAGCAACACAGGGGGGTGGTACAATGAGCAGTTCTTC. Protein product: CASSNTGGWYNEQFF.

A few counts support this clonotype. V is TRBV3-1 and J is TRBJ1-2; D is undetermined. The CDR3 extends over 11 amino acids. CDR1 and CDR2 (germline): LGHDT, YNNKEL (reference sequence). Between the trimmed V and J ends, which lost 0 bases and 5 bases, there was a span of 1 base. The CDR3 DNA is TGTGCCAGCAGCCAAGAGTATGGCTACACCTTC. Encoded protein: CASSQEYGYTF.